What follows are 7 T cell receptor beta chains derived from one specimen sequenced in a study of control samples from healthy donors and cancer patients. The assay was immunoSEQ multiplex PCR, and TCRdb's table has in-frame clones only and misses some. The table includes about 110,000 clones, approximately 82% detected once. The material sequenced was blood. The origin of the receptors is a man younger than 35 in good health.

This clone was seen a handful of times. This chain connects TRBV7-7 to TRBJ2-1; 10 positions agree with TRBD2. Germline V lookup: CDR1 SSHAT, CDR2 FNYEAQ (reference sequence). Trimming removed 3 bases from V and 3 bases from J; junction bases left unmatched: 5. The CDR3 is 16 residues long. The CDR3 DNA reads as TGTGCCAGCAGCTTGAAAGCGGGGGGGCACTACAATGAGCAGTTCTTC. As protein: CASSLKAGGHYNEQFF.

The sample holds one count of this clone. CDR3 region: CASTTRTQGGETQYF. CDR3 coding DNA: TGTGCCAGCACCACACGGACCCAGGGAGGAGAGACCCAGTACTTC. The V call is TRBV7-2, the J call TRBJ2-5; TRBD2 might be the D (6 bases). CDR1 and CDR2 (germline): SGHTA, FQGNSA. The ends were cut back, 7 bases at V and 4 bases at J, with 19 bases in the middle. This CDR3 is 15 amino acids long.

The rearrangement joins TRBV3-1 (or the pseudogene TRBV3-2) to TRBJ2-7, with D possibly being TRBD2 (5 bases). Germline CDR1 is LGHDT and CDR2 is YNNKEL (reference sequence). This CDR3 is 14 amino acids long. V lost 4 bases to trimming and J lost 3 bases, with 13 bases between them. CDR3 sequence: CASSPRTRIYEQYV. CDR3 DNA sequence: TGTGCCAGCAGCCCCCGGACTCGAATCTACGAGCAGTACGTC.

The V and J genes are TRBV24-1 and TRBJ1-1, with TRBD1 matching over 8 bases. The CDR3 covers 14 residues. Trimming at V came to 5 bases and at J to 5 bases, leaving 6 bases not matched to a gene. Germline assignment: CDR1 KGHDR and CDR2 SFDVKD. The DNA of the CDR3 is TGTGCCACCAGTGGCACAGGGGGGGGAACTGAAGCTTTCTTT. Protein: CATSGTGGGTEAFF.

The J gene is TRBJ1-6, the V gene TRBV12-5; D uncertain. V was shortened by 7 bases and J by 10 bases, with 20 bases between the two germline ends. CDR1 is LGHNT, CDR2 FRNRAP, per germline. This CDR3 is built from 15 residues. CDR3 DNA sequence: TGTGCTAGTGTCCCGCCAGGCTCCGGGATATCACCCCTCCACTTT. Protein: CASVPPGSGISPLHF.

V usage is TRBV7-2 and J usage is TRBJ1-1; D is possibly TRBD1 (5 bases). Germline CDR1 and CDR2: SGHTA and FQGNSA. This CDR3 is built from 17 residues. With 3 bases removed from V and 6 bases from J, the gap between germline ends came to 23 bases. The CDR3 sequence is CASSFTSGLFNRAEAFF. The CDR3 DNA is TGTGCCAGCAGCTTTACTTCGGGACTTTTCAATAGGGCTGAAGCTTTCTTT.

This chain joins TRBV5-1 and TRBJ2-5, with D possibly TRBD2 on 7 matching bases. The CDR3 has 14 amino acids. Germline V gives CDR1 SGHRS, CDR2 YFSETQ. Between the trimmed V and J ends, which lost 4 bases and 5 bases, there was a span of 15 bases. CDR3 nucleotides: TGCGCCAGCAGCCATCGGGGGGCGGGGGAGACCCAGTACTTC. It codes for CASSHRGAGETQYF.